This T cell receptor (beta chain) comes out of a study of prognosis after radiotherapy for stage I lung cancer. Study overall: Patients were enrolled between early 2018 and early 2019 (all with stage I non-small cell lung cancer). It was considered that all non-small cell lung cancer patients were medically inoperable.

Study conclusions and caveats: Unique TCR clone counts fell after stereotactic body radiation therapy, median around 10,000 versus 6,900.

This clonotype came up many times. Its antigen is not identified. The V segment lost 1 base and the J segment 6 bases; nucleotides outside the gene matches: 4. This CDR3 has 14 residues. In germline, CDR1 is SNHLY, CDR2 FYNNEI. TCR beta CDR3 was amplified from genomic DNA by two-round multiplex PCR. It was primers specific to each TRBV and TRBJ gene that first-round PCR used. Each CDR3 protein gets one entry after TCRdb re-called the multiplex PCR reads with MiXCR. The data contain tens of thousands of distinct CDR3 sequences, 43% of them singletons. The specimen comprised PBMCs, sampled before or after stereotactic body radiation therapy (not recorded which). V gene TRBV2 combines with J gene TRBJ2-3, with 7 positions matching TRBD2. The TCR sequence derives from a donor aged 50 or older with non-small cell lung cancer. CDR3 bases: TGTGCCAGCAGTGAAGGGGGGGGACTGGATACGCAGTATTTT. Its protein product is CASSEGGGLDTQYF. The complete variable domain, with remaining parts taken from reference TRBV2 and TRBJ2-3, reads EPEVTQTPSHQVTQMGQEVILRCVPISNHLYFYWYRQILGQKVEFLVSFYNNEISEKSEIFDDQFSVERPDGSNFTLKIRSTKLEDSAMYFCASSEGGGLDTQYFGPGTRLTVL.